The subject of this entry is one TCR beta chain. What it binds is not known. The data belong to a study of CD8+ T cells in alopecia areata. Across the study: Treated patients were given oral tofacitinib, which was dosed at 5 to 10 mg twice daily. Dosing spanned 6 to 18 months on tofacitinib, then 6 months off drug. Overall study results and limits: Clonality exceeded that of normal scalp in lesional scalp, most notably in alopecia totalis/universalis. Sequences from scalp samples also cover resident alphabeta T cells of normal skin.

The CDR3 consists of 15 residues. CDR1 is GTSNPN, CDR2 SVGIG, per germline (reference sequence). The ends were cut back, 2 bases at V and 2 bases at J, with 12 bases in the middle. Treatment: oral pan-JAK inhibitor, 5-10 mg twice daily. Extracted RNA was reverse transcribed, and the resulting cDNA served as sequencing template. The method was immunoSEQ multiplex PCR; TCRdb's version includes in-frame clones alone and lacks a portion of them. The table includes more than 95,000 clones, roughly 50% detected once. The V and J genes are TRBV30 and TRBJ2-2; D tentatively fits TRBD1 or TRBD2 (5 bases each). The source of this sequence is a human donor with alopecia areata. The specimen was CD8+ T cells sorted from blood, collected at week 4, from a patient treated with tofacitinib. The CDR3, as DNA: TGTGCCTGGAGTCAAGGGACCATAAACACCGGGGAGCTGTTTTTT. This translates into CAWSQGTINTGELFF.